This T cell receptor beta chain was captured in a study of T-cell reconstitution after alpha-beta-depleted transplantation in children. Overall study findings and caveats: Counts and diversity of T cells one year after transplant came mostly from newly produced T cells. Several hundred expanded graft clones reportedly were the source of alpha-beta T cells about two months after transplant. Certain patients had high TCRbeta diversity at day 60, and it came from recipient T cells and thymic progenitors that survived.

This clonotype appeared a few times. No antigen is known for it. This sample's TCRbeta library carried unique molecular identifier barcodes. MiXCR, run by TCRdb on the PCR reads, gives a single entry per CDR3 protein. The table shows about 980,000 distinct CDR3 sequences, with roughly 31% occurring only once. The sample in question was PBMCs, mostly from graft donor cells, obtained 360 days after TCRalphabeta/CD19-depleted stem cell transplant. The TCR originated in a boy in the first two years of life who had a stem cell transplant for SCID, so the T cells may come from the graft donor.

For the CDR3, the DNA is TGCAGTGCTAGTTGGGTCAGGGCCTGGGAAGCTTTCTTT. Amino acid sequence: CSASWVRAWEAFF. The chain combines TRBV20-1 with TRBJ1-1; tentatively, D is TRBD1 (5 bases). CDR3 length: 13 residues. Germline V gives CDR1 DFQATT, CDR2 SNEGSKA (reference sequence). Trimming pared 3 bases from V and 8 bases from J, leaving 16 bases between.